This TCR beta chain was sequenced during a study of T cell responses to AZD1222 COVID-19 vaccine. Study results and caveats: Clonal diversity was possibly underestimated, and the donors were mostly white British, with more females. Vaccine-related CD4 TCRs covered spike, predominating at 160-218 and 743-854.

This table comes from immunoSEQ multiplex PCR, and its TCRdb copy is limited to in-frame clones, with some not included. The sample includes about 140,000 clones, approximately 90% of them seen just once. Germline CDR1 reads SGHAT; CDR2 reads FQNNGV. Trimming cost V 0 bases and J 3 bases, with 14 bases left between them. The CDR3 runs 17 residues. About this clone itself: Its cognate antigen is unknown.

Pooling of second doses given at about 4 or about 12 weeks was done. The specimen was peripheral blood, collected 28 days after the second AZD1222 dose. The sequence derives from an adult who received the AZD1222 COVID-19 vaccine. The chain carries TRBV11-2 and TRBJ2-2; tentative D call: TRBD2 (5 bases). CDR3 bases: TGTGCCAGCAGCTTAGATCCCGTCAGAGGGTACACCGGGGAGCTGTTTTTT. Encoded protein: CASSLDPVRGYTGELFF.